The clone carrying this T cell receptor beta chain came up many times. The antigen is not known. V was trimmed by 7 bases and J by 7 bases, leaving 19 bases between them. The CDR3 runs to 14 residues. In making diagnoses, clinical symptoms, serum thyroxine and TRAb, thyroid ultrasound and orbital computed tomography were all used. Extraction of PBMCs used roughly 9.3 ml of fresh peripheral blood. The data derive from a study of T cells in Graves' hyperthyroidism and ophthalmopathy. Study details: Prior to any treatment, at the point of initial diagnosis, peripheral blood was collected. General study points: Ophthalmopathy got predicted by the model a median about 6.7 months before its onset.

Researchers took RNA transcripts and amplified the TCR beta CDR3 regions from them. The primer set for the first-round RT-PCR of the TCR CDR3 was HTBI. TCRdb called the multiplex PCR reads again in MiXCR, with one record for every CDR3 protein. The repertoire has about 350,000 distinct CDR3 sequences, 19% of them found once; the top ten carry around 4%. Specimen: blood. The V and J genes are TRBV12-3 or TRBV12-4 and TRBJ2-5; D call uncertain. This sequence was found in a woman between 18 and 29 years old with Graves' hyperthyroidism. CDR3 sequence (DNA): TGTGCCAGCACAGAGAGCCTGCGGTATACGACCCAGTACTTC. The encoded protein is CASTESLRYTTQYF.